The 10 T cell receptor beta chains in this list originate from one sample, sequenced in a study of cytomegalovirus exposure and HLA in healthy donors. Only in-frame clones appear in the TCRdb table, and some are missing; sequencing was by immunoSEQ multiplex PCR. The sample lists 200,000 or so clones; 88% were seen once. Specimen: PBMCs. Receptors originate from a young woman in good health and CMV-seronegative.

This CDR3 reads CASSPADSGTGVREQYF. DNA for the CDR3: TGTGCCAGCAGCCCAGCCGACTCCGGGACAGGGGTGCGCGAGCAGTACTTC. The V and J genes are TRBV9 and TRBJ2-7; 10 bases line up with TRBD1. Germline CDR1 SGDLS, CDR2 YYNGEE. The CDR3 totals 17 residues. V lost 4 bases to trimming and J lost 6 bases; unmatched junction nucleotides: 16.

V and J are TRBV4-1 and TRBJ2-3; 9 nucleotides agree with TRBD2. Germline values: CDR1 MGHRA, CDR2 YSYEKL. J lost 5 bases, V lost 4 bases, and 7 bases had no gene match. The CDR3 has 15 residues. CDR3 sequence: CASSRFTSGRDTQYF. DNA for the CDR3: TGCGCCAGCAGCCGATTCACTAGCGGGCGAGATACGCAGTATTTT.

The chain is built from TRBV5-8 and TRBJ2-7; 11 bases are a match to TRBD2. The V gene end was trimmed by 0 bases and the J gene end by 5 bases; junction bases not matched to a gene: 10. The CDR3 contains 17 residues. The V gene's germline CDR1 is SGHTS and CDR2 YDEGEE. This CDR3 is CASSLEQLAGGINEQYF. The CDR3 DNA sequence: TGTGCCAGCAGCTTGGAGCAGTTAGCGGGAGGGATCAACGAGCAGTACTTC.

The chain joins TRBV6-5 to TRBJ2-7, with 7 nucleotides matching TRBD1. CDR1 and CDR2 (germline): MNHEY, SVGAGI. The V segment lost 3 bases and the J segment 6 bases; nucleotides outside the gene matches: 11. The CDR3 is 15 amino acids. The CDR3 loop reads CASSYGNRGTREQYF. CDR3 DNA sequence: TGTGCCAGCAGTTATGGTAACAGGGGCACACGCGAGCAGTACTTC.

The V call is TRBV6-5, the J call TRBJ2-1; possibly TRBD2 for D (6 bases). The germline V and J ends were trimmed by 0 bases and 9 bases, with 9 bases remaining between them. This CDR3 is built from 13 residues. The germline V gene encodes CDR1 MNHEY and CDR2 SVGAGI. The CDR3 region is CASSYSLAREQFF. In nucleotides, the CDR3 is TGTGCCAGCAGTTACTCGCTAGCGCGTGAGCAGTTCTTC.

The rearrangement links TRBV6-6 to TRBJ1-4, with 8 bases identical to TRBD1. The CDR3 loop spans 15 amino acids. V lost 0 bases to trimming and J lost 7 bases; unmatched junction nucleotides: 4. Germline V lookup: CDR1 MNHNY, CDR2 SVGAGI (reference sequence). As DNA, the CDR3 is TGTGCCAGCAGTTACTCAGGACAGGGTGGTGAAAAACTGTTTTTT. Translating it yields CASSYSGQGGEKLFF.

V and J are TRBV29-1 and TRBJ2-1; 12 bases agree with TRBD2. The CDR3 is made up of 18 amino acids. CDR1 is SQVTM, CDR2 ANQGSEA, per germline. V shed 6 bases and J 7 bases; nucleotides not matched to a gene: 19. The CDR3 DNA follows: TGCAGCGTACAGGGGACAGGGGCTAGCGGGAGGGTTCGGAATGAGCAGTTCTTC. Translating it yields CSVQGTGASGRVRNEQFF.

CDR3 amino acids: CASSSTLAATGVRGELFF. CDR3 DNA sequence: TGTGCCAGCAGCTCGACCCTAGCGGCGACAGGAGTACGCGGGGAGCTGTTTTTT. The chain is built from TRBV5-6 and TRBJ2-2; TRBD2 is a possible D gene (7 bases). Trimming took 3 bases from V and 7 from J, leaving 25 bases between them. In germline, CDR1 is SGHDT, CDR2 YYEEEE. This CDR3 has 18 residues. Full variable domain (remainder filled in from reference TRBV5-6 and TRBJ2-2): DAGVTQSPTHLIKTRGQQVTLRCSPKSGHDTVSWYQQALGQGPQFIFQYYEEEERQRGNFPDRFSGHQFPNYSSELNVNALLLGDSALYLCASSSTLAATGVRGELFFGEGSRLTVL.

The chain couples TRBV7-8 to TRBJ2-3; D might be TRBD1 (5 bases). Germline CDR1 is SGHVS and CDR2 is FQNEAQ. This CDR3 is built from 16 residues. V was trimmed by 3 bases and J by 4 bases, leaving 17 bases between them. The CDR3 region has the DNA TGTGCCAGCAGCTTGTTAGGGGAAACACCGGCAGATACGCAGTATTTT. It is translated as CASSLLGETPADTQYF.

This clone was seen once. The chain recombines TRBV29-1 with TRBJ2-3; TRBD2 agrees at 14 bases. This CDR3 comprises 16 residues. The V and J ends lost 3 bases and 0 bases, in that order; junction bases with no gene match: 2. Looked up from germline, CDR1 is SQVTM and CDR2 is ANQGSEA. As DNA, the CDR3 is TGCAGCGTTGACCGGACTAGCGGGAGGAGCACAGATACGCAGTATTTT. This sequence encodes CSVDRTSGRSTDTQYF.